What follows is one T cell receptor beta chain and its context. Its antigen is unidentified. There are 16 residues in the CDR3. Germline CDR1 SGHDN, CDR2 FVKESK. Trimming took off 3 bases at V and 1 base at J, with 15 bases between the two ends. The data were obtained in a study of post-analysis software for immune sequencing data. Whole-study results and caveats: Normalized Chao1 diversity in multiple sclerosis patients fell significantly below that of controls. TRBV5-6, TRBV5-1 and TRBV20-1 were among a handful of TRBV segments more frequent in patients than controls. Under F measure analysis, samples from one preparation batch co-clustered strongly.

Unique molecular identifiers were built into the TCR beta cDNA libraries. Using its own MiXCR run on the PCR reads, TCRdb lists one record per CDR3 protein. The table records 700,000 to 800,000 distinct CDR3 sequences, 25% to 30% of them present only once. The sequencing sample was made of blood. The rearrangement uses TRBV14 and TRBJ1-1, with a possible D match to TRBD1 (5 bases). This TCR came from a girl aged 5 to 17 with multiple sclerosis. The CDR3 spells CASSQDSPTGNTEAFF. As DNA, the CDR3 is TGTGCCAGCAGCCAGGATTCCCCCACAGGGAACACTGAAGCTTTCTTT.